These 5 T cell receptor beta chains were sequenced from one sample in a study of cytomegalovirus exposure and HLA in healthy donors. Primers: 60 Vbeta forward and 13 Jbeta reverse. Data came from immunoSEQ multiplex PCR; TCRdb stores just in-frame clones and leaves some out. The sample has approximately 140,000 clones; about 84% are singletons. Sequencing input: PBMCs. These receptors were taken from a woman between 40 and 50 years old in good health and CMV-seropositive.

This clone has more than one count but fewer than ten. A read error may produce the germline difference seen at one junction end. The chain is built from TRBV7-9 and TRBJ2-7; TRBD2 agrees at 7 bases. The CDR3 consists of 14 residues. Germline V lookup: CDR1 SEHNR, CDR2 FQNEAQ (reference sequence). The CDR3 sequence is CSSSLGGEGYEQYF. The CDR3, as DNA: TGTTCCAGCAGCTTGGGAGGGGAGGGCTACGAGCAGTACTTC.

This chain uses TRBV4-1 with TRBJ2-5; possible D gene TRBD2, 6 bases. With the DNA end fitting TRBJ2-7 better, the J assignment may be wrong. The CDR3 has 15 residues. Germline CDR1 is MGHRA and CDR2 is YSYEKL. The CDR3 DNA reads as TGCGCCAGCAGCCAAGGAACTAGCCCGACCTACGAGCAGTACTTC. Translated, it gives CASSQGTSPTYEQYF.

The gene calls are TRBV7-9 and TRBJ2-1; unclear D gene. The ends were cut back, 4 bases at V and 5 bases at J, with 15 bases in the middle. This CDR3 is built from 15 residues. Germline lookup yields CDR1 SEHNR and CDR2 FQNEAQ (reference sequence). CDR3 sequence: CASSSRSAFDNEQFF. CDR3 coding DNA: TGTGCCAGCAGCTCGAGGTCCGCCTTCGACAATGAGCAGTTCTTC.

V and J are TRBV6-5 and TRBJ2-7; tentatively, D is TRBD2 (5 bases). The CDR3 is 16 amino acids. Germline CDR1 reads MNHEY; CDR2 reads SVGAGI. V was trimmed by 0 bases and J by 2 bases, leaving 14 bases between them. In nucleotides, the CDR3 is TGTGCCAGCAGTTACTCGAGCAGCGGTTTCACCTACGAGCAGTACTTC. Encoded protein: CASSYSSSGFTYEQYF.

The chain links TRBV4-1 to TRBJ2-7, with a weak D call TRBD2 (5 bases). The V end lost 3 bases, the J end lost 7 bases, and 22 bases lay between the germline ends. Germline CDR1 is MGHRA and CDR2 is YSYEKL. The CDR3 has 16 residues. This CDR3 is CASSQLDLVAVGEQYF. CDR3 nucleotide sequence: TGCGCCAGCAGCCAGTTGGACTTAGTGGCGGTCGGTGAGCAGTACTTC.